The present T cell receptor (beta chain) was sequenced within a study of shared clonotypes between healthy human individuals. Study findings and constraints: The study sampled only blood, and tissue repertoires likely differ.

The CDR3 length is 17 residues. CDR1 and CDR2 from the germline V gene are MNHNS and SASEGT. Deletions cut 3 bases from V and 0 bases from J, with 16 bases between. With respect to this clone: The antigen is undetermined.

Positively selected for CCR7, the CD45RO-negative cells used as naive CD8 cells excluded terminally differentiated effector memory CD45RA+ cells. Libraries were prepared by immunoSEQ multiplex PCR; TCRdb keeps only in-frame clonotypes and omits some of them. The repertoire holds about 2 million clones, with about 95% as singletons. The source is a man aged 18 to 30 in good health. The V gene is TRBV6-1, the J gene TRBJ2-3; D may match TRBD1 or TRBD2 (5 bases each). The source material was naive CD8+ T cells sorted from blood. CDR3 in DNA: TGTGCCAGCAGTGAGAGACTCGAGGGGCCCAGCACAGATACGCAGTATTTT. Amino acid sequence: CASSERLEGPSTDTQYF.